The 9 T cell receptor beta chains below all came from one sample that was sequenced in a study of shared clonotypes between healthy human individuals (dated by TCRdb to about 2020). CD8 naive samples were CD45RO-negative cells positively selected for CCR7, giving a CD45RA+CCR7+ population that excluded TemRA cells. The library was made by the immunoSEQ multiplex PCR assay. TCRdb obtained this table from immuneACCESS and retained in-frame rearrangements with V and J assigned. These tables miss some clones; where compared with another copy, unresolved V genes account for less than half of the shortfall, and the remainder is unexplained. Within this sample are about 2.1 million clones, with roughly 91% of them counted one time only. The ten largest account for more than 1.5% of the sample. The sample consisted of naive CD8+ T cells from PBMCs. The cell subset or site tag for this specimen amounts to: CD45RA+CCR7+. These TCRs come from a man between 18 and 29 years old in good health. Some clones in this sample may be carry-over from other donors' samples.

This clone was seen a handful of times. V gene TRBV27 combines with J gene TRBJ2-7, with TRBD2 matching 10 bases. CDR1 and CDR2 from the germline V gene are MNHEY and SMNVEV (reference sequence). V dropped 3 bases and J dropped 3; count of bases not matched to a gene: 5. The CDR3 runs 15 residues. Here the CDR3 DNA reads TGTGCCAGCAGTTTCGTTTCTAGCGGGAGCTACGAGCAGTACTTC. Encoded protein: CASSFVSSGSYEQYF.

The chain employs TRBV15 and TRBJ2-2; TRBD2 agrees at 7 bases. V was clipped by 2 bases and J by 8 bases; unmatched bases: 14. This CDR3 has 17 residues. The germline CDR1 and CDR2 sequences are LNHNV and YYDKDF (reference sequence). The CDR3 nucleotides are TGTGCCACCAGCAGAAATTTGGCTAGCGGAATACAAGGGGAGCTGTTTTTT. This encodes CATSRNLASGIQGELFF.

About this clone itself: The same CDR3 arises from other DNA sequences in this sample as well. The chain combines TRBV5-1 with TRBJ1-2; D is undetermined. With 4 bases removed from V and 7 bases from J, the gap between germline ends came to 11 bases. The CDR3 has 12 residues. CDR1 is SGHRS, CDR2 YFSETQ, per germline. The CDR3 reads CASSLDGSGYTF. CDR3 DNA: TGCGCCAGCAGCCTGGATGGTTCTGGCTACACCTTC.

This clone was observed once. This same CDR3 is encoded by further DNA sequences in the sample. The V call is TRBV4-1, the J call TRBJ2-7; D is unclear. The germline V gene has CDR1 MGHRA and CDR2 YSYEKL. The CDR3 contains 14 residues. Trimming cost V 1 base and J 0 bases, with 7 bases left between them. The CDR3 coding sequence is TGCGCCAGCAGCCAAGTGCAGAGCTCCTACGAGCAGTACTTC. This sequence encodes CASSQVQSSYEQYF.

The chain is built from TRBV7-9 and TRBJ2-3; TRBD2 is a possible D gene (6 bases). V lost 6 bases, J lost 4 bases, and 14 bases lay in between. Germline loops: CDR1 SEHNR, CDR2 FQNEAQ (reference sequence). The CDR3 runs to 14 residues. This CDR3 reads CASRINGEADTQYF. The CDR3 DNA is TGTGCCAGCAGGATCAACGGGGAGGCAGATACGCAGTATTTT.

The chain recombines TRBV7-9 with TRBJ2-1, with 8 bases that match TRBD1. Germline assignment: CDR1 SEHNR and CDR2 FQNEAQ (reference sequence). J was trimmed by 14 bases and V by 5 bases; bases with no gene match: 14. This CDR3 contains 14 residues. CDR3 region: CASSDAGTGHGEFF. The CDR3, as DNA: TGTGCCAGCAGCGACGCCGGGACAGGCCATGGGGAGTTCTTC.

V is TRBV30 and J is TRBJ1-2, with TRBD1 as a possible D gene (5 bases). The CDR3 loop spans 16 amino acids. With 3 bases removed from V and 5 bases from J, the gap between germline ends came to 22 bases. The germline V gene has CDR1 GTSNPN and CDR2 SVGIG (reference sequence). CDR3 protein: CAWRYGTELARYGYTF. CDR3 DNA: TGTGCCTGGAGATATGGGACCGAACTTGCCCGTTATGGCTACACCTTC.

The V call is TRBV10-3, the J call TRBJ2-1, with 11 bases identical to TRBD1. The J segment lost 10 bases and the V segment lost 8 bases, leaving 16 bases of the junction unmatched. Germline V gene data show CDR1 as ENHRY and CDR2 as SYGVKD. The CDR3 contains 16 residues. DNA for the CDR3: TGTGCCATCCAAGGGGGACAGGGGGTTCAGGATGCGGAGCAGTTCTTC. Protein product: CAIQGGQGVQDAEQFF.

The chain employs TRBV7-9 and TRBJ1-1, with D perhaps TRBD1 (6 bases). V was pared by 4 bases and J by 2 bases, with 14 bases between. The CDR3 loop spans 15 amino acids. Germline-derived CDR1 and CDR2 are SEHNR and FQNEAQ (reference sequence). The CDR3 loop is CASSSLGTPNTEAFF. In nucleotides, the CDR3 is TGTGCCAGCAGCTCGCTCGGGACACCTAACACTGAAGCTTTCTTT.